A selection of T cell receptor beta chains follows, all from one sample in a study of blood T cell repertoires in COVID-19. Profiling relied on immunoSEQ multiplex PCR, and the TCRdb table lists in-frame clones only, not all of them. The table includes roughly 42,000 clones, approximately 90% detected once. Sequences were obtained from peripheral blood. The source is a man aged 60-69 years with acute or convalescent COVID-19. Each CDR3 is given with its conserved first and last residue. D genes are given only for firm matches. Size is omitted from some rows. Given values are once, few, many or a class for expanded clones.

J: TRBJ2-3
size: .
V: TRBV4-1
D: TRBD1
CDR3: CASSHDILTGILSTDTQYF
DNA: TGCGCCAGCAGCCATGATATACTGACAGGGATCCTTAGCACAGATACGCAGTATTTT

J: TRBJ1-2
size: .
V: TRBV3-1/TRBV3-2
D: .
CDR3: CASSQGGVYGYTF
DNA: TGTGCCAGCAGCCAAGGGGGCGTCTATGGCTACACCTTC

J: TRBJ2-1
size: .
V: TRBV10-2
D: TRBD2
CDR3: CASSLSGASYNEQFF
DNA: TGCGCCAGCAGTTTGAGCGGGGCCTCCTACAATGAGCAGTTCTTC

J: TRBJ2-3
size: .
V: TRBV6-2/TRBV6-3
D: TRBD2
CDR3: CASSYSLAGGSGTDTQYF
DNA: TGTGCCAGCAGTTACAGTCTAGCGGGGGGGTCGGGCACAGATACGCAGTATTTT

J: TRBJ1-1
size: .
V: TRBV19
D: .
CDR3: CATGQNQRTEAFF
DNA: TGTGCCACCGGACAGAATCAACGCACTGAAGCTTTCTTT

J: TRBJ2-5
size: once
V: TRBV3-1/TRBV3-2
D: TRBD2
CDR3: CASSRRGGSTKTQYF
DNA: TGTGCCAGCAGCCGGCGGGGGGGTAGTACGAAGACCCAGTACTTC

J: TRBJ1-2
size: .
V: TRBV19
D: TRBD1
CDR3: CASMSTGAPYGYTF
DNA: TGTGCCAGTATGTCGACAGGGGCCCCCTATGGCTACACCTTC

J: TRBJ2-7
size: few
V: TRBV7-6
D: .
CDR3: CASSPPGGEQYF
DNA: TGTGCCAGCAGCCCCCCCGGAGGCGAGCAGTACTTC

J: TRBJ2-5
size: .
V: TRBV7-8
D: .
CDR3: CASSPRPKGETQYF
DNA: TGTGCCAGCAGCCCTAGACCTAAGGGGGAGACCCAGTACTTC

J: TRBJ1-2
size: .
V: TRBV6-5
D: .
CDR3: CASSPRGDGYTF
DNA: TGTGCCAGCAGTCCCCGGGGGGATGGCTACACCTTC

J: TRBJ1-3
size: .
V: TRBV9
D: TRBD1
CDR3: CASSAQGAAGNTIYF
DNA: TGTGCCAGCAGCGCACAGGGGGCCGCTGGAAACACCATATATTTT

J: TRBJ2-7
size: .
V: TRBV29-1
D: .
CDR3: CSVLRIRQSHTYEQYF
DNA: TGCAGCGTTCTTCGGATTCGACAGAGCCATACCTACGAGCAGTACTTC

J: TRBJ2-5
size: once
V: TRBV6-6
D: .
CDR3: CASTLKRETQYF
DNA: TGTGCCAGCACCCTAAAGAGGGAGACCCAGTACTTC

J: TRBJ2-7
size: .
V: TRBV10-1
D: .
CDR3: CASSGGTPDSYEQYF
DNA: TGCGCCAGCAGCGGTGGGACTCCCGACTCCTACGAGCAGTACTTC

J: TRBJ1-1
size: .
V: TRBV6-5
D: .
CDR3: CASSSTGRTEAFF
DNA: TGTGCCAGCAGTTCTACAGGGCGGACTGAAGCTTTCTTT

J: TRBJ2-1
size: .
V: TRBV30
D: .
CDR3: CAWSVAGYNEQFF
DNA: TGTGCCTGGAGTGTGGCGGGCTACAATGAGCAGTTCTTC

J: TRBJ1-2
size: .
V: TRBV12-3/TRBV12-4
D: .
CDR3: CASTLDLGGYTF
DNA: TGTGCCAGCACTCTAGACCTTGGCGGCTACACCTTC

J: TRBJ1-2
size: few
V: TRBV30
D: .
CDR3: CAWSAGAYGYTF
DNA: TGTGCCTGGAGTGCAGGGGCCTATGGCTACACCTTC

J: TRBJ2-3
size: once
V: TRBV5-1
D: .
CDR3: CASSGSSSTDTQYF
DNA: TGCGCCAGCAGCGGGAGTTCTAGCACAGATACGCAGTATTTT

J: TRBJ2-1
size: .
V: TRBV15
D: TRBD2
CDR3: CATSELAGAHYNEQFF
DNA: TGTGCCACCAGCGAATTAGCGGGGGCCCACTACAATGAGCAGTTCTTC

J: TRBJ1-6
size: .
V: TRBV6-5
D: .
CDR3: CASSSSMGQGSPLHF
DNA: TGTGCCAGCAGTTCATCGATGGGGCAGGGATCACCCCTCCACTTT

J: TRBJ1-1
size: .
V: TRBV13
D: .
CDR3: CASSPGGGESFF
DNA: TGTGCCAGCAGCCCGGGGGGAGGGGAGTCTTTCTTT

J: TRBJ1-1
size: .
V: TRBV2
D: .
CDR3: CASSDRGTEAFF
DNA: TGTGCCAGCAGTGACAGGGGCACTGAAGCTTTCTTT

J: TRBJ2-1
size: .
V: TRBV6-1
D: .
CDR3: CASSDGVGSSSYNEQFF
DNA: TGTGCCAGCAGTGACGGGGTAGGATCCAGCTCCTACAATGAGCAGTTCTTC

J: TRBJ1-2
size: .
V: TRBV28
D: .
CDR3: CASSLSRVAFGYTF
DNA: TGTGCCAGCAGTTTATCCAGGGTTGCGTTTGGCTACACCTTC

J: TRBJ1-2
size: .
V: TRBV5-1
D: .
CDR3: CASSPRSGASNYGYTF
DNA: TGCGCCAGCAGCCCCAGGTCAGGGGCCTCTAACTATGGCTACACCTTC

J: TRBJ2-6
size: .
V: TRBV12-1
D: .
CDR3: CASPLACGGLSGANVLTF
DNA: TGTGCCAGCCCCTTGGCTTGCGGGGGCCTCTCTGGGGCCAACGTCCTGACTTTC